This record covers a single TCR beta chain. Its antigen is not identified. The source of the sample is a study of Ad26.COV2.S vaccination and SARS-CoV-2 variants. General observations from the study: The study found higher spike-specific TCR breadth in vaccine than placebo recipients.

Trimming took off 4 bases at V and 6 bases at J, with 21 bases between the two ends. The CDR3 runs to 17 residues. Profiling relied on immunoSEQ multiplex PCR, and the TCRdb table lists in-frame clones only, not all of them. The sample has roughly 100,000 clones; around 80% are singletons. The sequence was collected from a human donor who had recovered from COVID-19. Here the sequenced sample was peripheral blood, taken after recovery from COVID-19. This rearrangement joins TRBV23-1 to TRBJ2-2; unclear D gene. TRBV23-1 is classed as an ORF, of uncertain function. The CDR3 bases are TGCGCCAGCAGTCCGTTTCAACTGAGAAAAGTTGCCGGGGAGCTGTTTTTT. The encoded protein is CASSPFQLRKVAGELFF.